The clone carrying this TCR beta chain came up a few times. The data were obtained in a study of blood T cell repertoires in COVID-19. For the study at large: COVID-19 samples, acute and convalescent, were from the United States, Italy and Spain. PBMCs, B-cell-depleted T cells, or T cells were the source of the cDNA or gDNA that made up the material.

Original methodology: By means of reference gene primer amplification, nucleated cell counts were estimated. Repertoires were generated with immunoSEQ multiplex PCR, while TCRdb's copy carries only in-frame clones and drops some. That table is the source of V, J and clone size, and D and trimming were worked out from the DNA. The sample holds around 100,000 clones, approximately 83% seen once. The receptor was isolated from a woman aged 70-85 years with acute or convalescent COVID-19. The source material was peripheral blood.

The CDR3 region is CSAATGSYEQYF. The CDR3 DNA sequence: TGCAGCGCTGCGACAGGCTCCTACGAGCAGTACTTC. The J gene is TRBJ2-7, the V gene TRBV29-1; a weak D match, TRBD1 (6 bases). The CDR3 contains 12 residues. V lost 7 bases and J 0 bases, leaving 10 bases between the germline ends. Germline V lookup: CDR1 SQVTM, CDR2 ANQGSEA.